This TCR beta chain was found in a study of shared clonotypes between healthy human individuals. Method: immunoSEQ multiplex PCR; TCRdb's copy keeps in-frame clones and lacks some. The table shows more than 400,000 clones, with around four fifths occurring only once. With regard to this clone: Other nucleotide sequences from this sample produce the same CDR3.

Germline V gene data show CDR1 as SGHTA and CDR2 as FQGTGA. Trimming shortened V by 1 base and J by 2 bases, and 5 bases separated the two germline ends. The CDR3 is 13 residues long. The sample was PBMCs. The chain is built from TRBV7-3 and TRBJ1-1; the D is unclear. The receptor was derived from a woman in her thirties or forties in good health. Some clones in this sample may be carry-over from other donors' samples. For the CDR3, the DNA is TGTGCCAGCAGCTTAATGGCCAACACTGAAGCTTTCTTT. Its translation is CASSLMANTEAFF.